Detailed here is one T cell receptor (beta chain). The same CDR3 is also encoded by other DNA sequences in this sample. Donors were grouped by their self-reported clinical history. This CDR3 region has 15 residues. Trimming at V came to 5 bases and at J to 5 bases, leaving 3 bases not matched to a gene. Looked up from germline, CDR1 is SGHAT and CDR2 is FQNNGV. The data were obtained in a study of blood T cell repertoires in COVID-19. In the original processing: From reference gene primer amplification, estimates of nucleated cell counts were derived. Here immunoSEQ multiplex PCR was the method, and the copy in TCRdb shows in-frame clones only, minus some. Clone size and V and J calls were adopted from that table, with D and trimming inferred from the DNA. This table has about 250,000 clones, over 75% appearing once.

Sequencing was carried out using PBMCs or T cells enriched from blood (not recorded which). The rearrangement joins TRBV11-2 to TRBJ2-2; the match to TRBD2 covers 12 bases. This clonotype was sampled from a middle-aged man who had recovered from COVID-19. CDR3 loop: CASSLLAGGTGELFF. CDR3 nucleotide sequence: TGTGCCAGCAGCCTACTAGCGGGGGGTACCGGGGAGCTGTTTTTT.